This T cell receptor beta chain came from a study of shared clonotypes between healthy human individuals. Adult Caucasians living in Nashville, Tennessee made up all of the donors. Note on this clone: What it binds is unknown.

Measured with immunoSEQ multiplex PCR; TCRdb has only the in-frame clones, and not every one. The sample has under 600,000 clones, more than 95% seen once; the top ten hold around 0.058%. CDR1 and CDR2 from the germline V gene are MDHEN and SYDVKM. The V end lost 8 bases, the J end lost 5 bases, and 10 bases lay between the germline ends. The length of the CDR3 is 11 residues. General study points: Naive CD4 clonotype sharing across a few donors was about 5.3%. Clonotypes shared by all four sorted-subset donors had higher generation probabilities than non-shared clonotypes.

The source is a woman in her 30s in good health. The gene calls are TRBV28 and TRBJ2-7, with D possibly TRBD2 on 5 matching bases. The specimen sequenced was naive CD4+ T cells sorted from blood. Stated subset: CD45RA+ positively selected. The CDR3 sequence is CASSRVDEQYF. The CDR3 DNA follows: TGTGCCAGCTCGAGGGTTGACGAGCAGTACTTC.